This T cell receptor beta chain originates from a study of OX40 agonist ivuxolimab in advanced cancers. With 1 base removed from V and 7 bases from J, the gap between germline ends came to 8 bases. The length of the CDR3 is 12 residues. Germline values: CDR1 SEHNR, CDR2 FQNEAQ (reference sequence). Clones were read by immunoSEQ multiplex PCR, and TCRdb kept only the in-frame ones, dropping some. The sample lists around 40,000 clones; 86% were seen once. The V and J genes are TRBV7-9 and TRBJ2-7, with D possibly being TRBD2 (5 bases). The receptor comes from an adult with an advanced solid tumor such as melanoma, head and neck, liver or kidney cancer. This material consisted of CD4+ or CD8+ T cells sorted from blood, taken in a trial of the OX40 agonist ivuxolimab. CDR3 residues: CASSLGTLEQYF. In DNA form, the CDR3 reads TGTGCCAGCAGCTTAGGGACTTTGGAGCAGTACTTC.